These T cell receptor beta chains were read from a single sample in a study of blood T cell repertoires in COVID-19. Data came from immunoSEQ multiplex PCR; TCRdb stores just in-frame clones and leaves some out. The table lists 140,000 to 150,000 clones, more than 65% of them singletons. Sequences were obtained from peripheral blood. These receptors were obtained from a man between 60 and 75 years old with acute or convalescent COVID-19. Each CDR3 is given with its conserved first and last residue. The D gene is left open where the match is weak. Some rows mark clone size as missing; the rest say once, few, many or name a class of expanded clone.

v_gene,j_gene,d_gene,abundance,CDR3aa
TRBV2,TRBJ2-7,TRBD1,.,CASSMDRVKGEQYF
TRBV2,TRBJ1-4,.,.,CASSTSAYGGHNEKLFF
TRBV7-9,TRBJ1-1,.,.,CAGSGRTEAFF
TRBV7-2,TRBJ2-7,TRBD1,.,CASSSGQAVSSYEQYF
TRBV27,TRBJ2-1,TRBD2,once,CASRRGLAGDEQFF
TRBV11-1,TRBJ1-1,.,.,CASSLSLLDAEAFF
TRBV9,TRBJ2-1,.,few,CASSVGLVDEQFF
TRBV28,TRBJ1-2,.,.,CASSLSGVGYTF
TRBV4-1,TRBJ2-1,TRBD1,.,CASSQTPGQDHNEQFF
TRBV27,TRBJ2-1,.,.,CASSPVLNNEQFF
TRBV7-3,TRBJ2-1,.,.,CASSLSPSSYNEQFF
TRBV27,TRBJ2-1,.,.,CASTSIPVSGEQFF
TRBV27,TRBJ2-7,TRBD2,.,CASSFQPGGDSYEQYF
TRBV11-2,TRBJ2-5,TRBD2,few,CASSLVGLAASQYF
TRBV11-2,TRBJ2-3,.,once,CASSPQTTFTDTQYF
TRBV5-4,TRBJ2-1,.,.,CASSLSAGTFNEQFF
TRBV7-9,TRBJ2-1,.,.,CASSPQNEQFF
TRBV14,TRBJ2-3,TRBD1,.,CASSQGTGSADTQYF
TRBV7-2,TRBJ2-7,TRBD2,.,CASSSHSSGLRRNEQYF
TRBV30,TRBJ1-2,.,.,CAWTQFYGYTF
TRBV18,TRBJ2-5,TRBD2,.,CASSLGLAAQETQYF
TRBV19,TRBJ1-1,.,.,CASRAGTSNTEAFF
TRBV19,TRBJ2-7,TRBD1,.,CASSIAAARGHEQYF
TRBV4-2,TRBJ2-1,TRBD2,.,CASSQDGLAGGNEQFF
TRBV4-1,TRBJ2-3,TRBD2,.,CASSPFSRGSSDTQYF
TRBV29-1,TRBJ2-3,.,once,CSVGIAYTDTQYF